Shown below are 30 T cell receptor beta chains from a single sample sequenced in a study of beta chain features in type 1 diabetes listed by TCRdb under 2018. Preparation of the library involved the immunoSEQ multiplex PCR assay. The High Capacity cDNA Reverse Transcription Kit was used to reverse transcribe all of the isolated RNA, meaning that expressed TCRB transcripts were what got sequenced. Not all clones reach the TCRdb copy of this immuneACCESS table, which keeps in-frame sequences only. Checked studies attribute under half of the gap to unresolved V genes and leave the rest unexplained. In all, the sample holds 900,000 or so clones, and 15% to 20% of those were seen once. About 0.02% of the sample comes from the top ten. Input material: naive CD4+ T cells from blood. The cell subset or site label for this specimen denotes: true naive CD4+ T cells. Every receptor here comes from a woman in her late teens or twenties in good health.

This clone appeared a few times. The chain has TRBV9 and TRBJ2-7; 7 bases are a match to TRBD1. With V trimmed by 0 bases and J by 7 bases, 4 bases remained unmatched. The CDR3 length is 13 residues. In germline, CDR1 is SGDLS, CDR2 YYNGEE. The CDR3 bases are TGTGCCAGCAGCGTAGATCCAGGGGGTGAGCAGTACTTC. Translation gives CASSVDPGGEQYF.

This chain joins TRBV6-4 and TRBJ2-7; possible D gene TRBD2, 5 bases. The CDR3 length is 17 residues. The germline CDR1 and CDR2 sequences are MRHNA and SNTAGT. V was cut by 2 bases and J by 2 bases, with 19 bases left in between. DNA of the CDR3: TGTGCCAGCAGTGACCCTGCTTTTTCTAGCCGAGCCTACGAGCAGTACTTC. Translation gives CASSDPAFSSRAYEQYF.

The chain combines TRBV27 with TRBJ2-1; TRBD2 matches 13 bases. The CDR3 has 17 residues. The germline gives CDR1 MNHEY, CDR2 SMNVEV (reference sequence). The J segment lost 0 bases and the V segment lost 5 bases, leaving 4 bases of the junction unmatched. The CDR3 DNA is TGTGCCAGCAGTCTTCGGACTAGCGGGAGCTCCTACAATGAGCAGTTCTTC. Its protein product is CASSLRTSGSSYNEQFF.

The V call is TRBV4-3, the J call TRBJ1-2; D is perhaps TRBD1 (5 bases). Trimming cost V 5 bases and J 4 bases, with 8 bases left between them. This CDR3 has 12 amino acids. Germline assignment: CDR1 LGHNA and CDR2 YSLEER. The DNA for the CDR3 is TGCGCCAGCAGCGACAGCGGCTATGGCTACACCTTC. It translates to CASSDSGYGYTF.

This clone occurred a few times. This chain links TRBV28 with TRBJ1-5; no firm D call. CDR1 and CDR2 from the germline V gene are MDHEN and SYDVKM. Trimming stripped 1 base from V and 7 bases from J, with 14 bases between. The CDR3 is 15 amino acids. As DNA, the CDR3 is TGTGCCAGCAGTTTATTGGGAGTCGCGGGGCAGCCCCAGCATTTT. Its protein product is CASSLLGVAGQPQHF.

This clone has a handful of counts. The gene calls are TRBV5-4 and TRBJ2-2; D is ambiguous. Germline CDR1 SGHNT, CDR2 YYREEE (reference sequence). The V end lost 1 base, the J end lost 3 bases, and 4 bases lay between the germline ends. The CDR3 has 13 residues. The CDR3 bases are TGTGCCAGCAGCTTGAGGGACACCGGGGAGCTGTTTTTT. It specifies CASSLRDTGELFF.

The chain recombines TRBV15 with TRBJ1-3; D not resolved. V was shortened by 0 bases and J by 7 bases, with 10 bases between the two germline ends. The CDR3 sequence is 14 residues long. Germline V lookup: CDR1 LNHNV, CDR2 YYDKDF (reference sequence). In DNA form, the CDR3 reads TGTGCCACCAGCAGAGAAACAGTCGGTAACACCATATATTTT. It is translated as CATSRETVGNTIYF.

This chain joins TRBV5-6 and TRBJ1-3, with D uncertain. The CDR3 is 14 residues long. From germline, CDR1 is SGHDT and CDR2 YYEEEE. Trimming shortened V by 5 bases and J by 0 bases, and 9 bases separated the two germline ends. The CDR3 spells CASRKISSGNTIYF. For the CDR3, the DNA is TGTGCCAGCAGAAAGATCAGCTCTGGAAACACCATATATTTT.

The CDR3 nucleotides are TGTGCCAGCAGCTTAGGGGACAGGGGGCAAGAGACCCAGTACTTC. This gives the protein CASSLGDRGQETQYF. The rearrangement uses TRBV7-9 and TRBJ2-5, with 11 positions matching TRBD1. This CDR3 spans 15 amino acids. The germline CDR1 and CDR2 sequences are SEHNR and FQNEAQ (reference sequence). The J segment lost 2 bases and the V segment lost 1 base, leaving 0 bases of the junction unmatched.

In its sample, this clone was seen a few times. The CDR3 protein is CASSPGGSSGNTIYF. Written as DNA, the CDR3 is TGTGCCAGCAGTCCCGGGGGGTCCTCTGGAAACACCATATATTTT. The chain employs TRBV28 and TRBJ1-3, with TRBD1 as a possible D gene (5 bases). The CDR3 spans 15 residues. V was pared by 5 bases and J by 0 bases, with 11 bases between. CDR1 and CDR2 from the germline V gene are MDHEN and SYDVKM.

This rearrangement joins TRBV7-2 to TRBJ2-3; 13 bases are shared with TRBD2. After removal of 4 bases from V and 7 bases from J, the junction contained 11 bases not matched to a gene. The CDR3 runs 17 residues. Germline V gives CDR1 SGHTA, CDR2 FQGNSA. CDR3 region: CASSSRTSGRGWNTQYF. CDR3 sequence (DNA): TGTGCCAGCAGCTCGAGAACTAGCGGGAGGGGTTGGAATACGCAGTATTTT.

This clone was recorded a few times. V is TRBV7-6 and J is TRBJ1-3, with unresolved D. The CDR3 is 14 amino acids. Germline assignment: CDR1 SGHVS and CDR2 FNYEAQ. V was cut by 2 bases and J by 3 bases, with 8 bases left in between. DNA for the CDR3: TGTGCCAGCAGCTTAAGACAATATGGAAACACCATATATTTT. This sequence encodes CASSLRQYGNTIYF.

This chain uses TRBV6-6 with TRBJ2-7; no clear D gene. The CDR3 has 12 residues. CDR1 MNHNY and CDR2 SVGAGI come from the germline V gene (reference sequence). Trimming removed 5 bases at V and 2 bases at J, with 7 bases between. The CDR3 reads CASSGGTYEQYF. The CDR3 DNA sequence: TGTGCCAGCAGTGGCGGAACCTACGAGCAGTACTTC.

The chain recombines TRBV29-1 with TRBJ1-2; D perhaps matches TRBD1 (5 bases). The germline V gene encodes CDR1 SQVTM and CDR2 ANQGSEA. The CDR3 length is 11 residues. V was trimmed by 8 bases and J by 5 bases, leaving 12 bases between them. Here the CDR3 DNA reads TGCAGCCCTGAGGGGCAGTATGGCTACACCTTC. It is translated as CSPEGQYGYTF.

This clone was detected a few times. The V and J genes are TRBV4-3 and TRBJ2-6; D is undetermined. The germline V and J ends were trimmed by 2 bases and 0 bases, with 5 bases remaining between them. The CDR3 loop spans 15 amino acids. Germline V gives CDR1 LGHNA, CDR2 YSLEER. The CDR3: CASSQTFSGANVLTF. The CDR3 nucleotides read TGCGCCAGCAGCCAAACATTCTCTGGGGCCAACGTCCTGACTTTC.

There are a few counts of this clone. The V call is TRBV19, the J call TRBJ1-2, with D unresolved. CDR1 is LNHDA, CDR2 SQIVND, per germline (reference sequence). Trimming removed 3 bases at V and 6 bases at J, with 14 bases between. There are 14 residues in the CDR3. CDR3 in DNA: TGTGCCAGTAGTATGAGAGGGCGGATCGATGGCTACACCTTC. Amino acids: CASSMRGRIDGYTF. Supplemented by reference TRBV19 and TRBJ1-2, the full variable domain reads DGGITQSPKYLFRKEGQNVTLSCEQNLNHDAMYWYRQDPGQGLRLIYYSQIVNDFQKGDIAEGYSVSREKKESFPLTVTSAQKNPTAFYLCASSMRGRIDGYTFGSGTRLTVV.

V usage is TRBV7-6 and J usage is TRBJ2-2, with TRBD1 as a possible D gene (6 bases). The germline V gene encodes CDR1 SGHVS and CDR2 FNYEAQ. The CDR3 length is 17 residues. V shed 2 bases and J shed 1 base, with 14 bases lying between them. The CDR3 coding sequence is TGTGCCAGCAGCTTAATTGCCGGGACAAAGAACACCGGGGAGCTGTTTTTT. Amino acids: CASSLIAGTKNTGELFF.

This clone has just a few counts. A junction boundary mismatches the germline segment, possibly from a read error. This chain connects TRBV7-2 to TRBJ1-3, with 9 nucleotides matching TRBD1. The CDR3 contains 14 residues. Per the germline V gene, CDR1 is SGHTA and CDR2 is FQGNSA. CDR3 DNA sequence: TGTGCCAGCAGCTTATTTGGGGGGGACAGGGTCCCACTCTTT. Its translation: CASSLFGGDRVPLF.

This clone was seen only a few times. The chain carries TRBV6-1 and TRBJ2-1, with D possibly being TRBD2 (5 bases). The V end was cut by 3 bases, the J end by 3 bases, with 12 bases between. The CDR3 extends over 15 amino acids. Germline V gene sequence: CDR1 MNHNS, CDR2 SASEGT. CDR3 nucleotide sequence: TGTGCCAGCAGTGAGAGGGAGTCACACTACAATGAGCAGTTCTTC. Residues: CASSERESHYNEQFF.

The genes are TRBV9 and TRBJ2-3, with 8 bases identical to TRBD2. With V trimmed by 1 base and J by 2 bases, 6 bases remained unmatched. The germline V gene has CDR1 SGDLS and CDR2 YYNGEE. CDR3 length: 16 amino acids. The CDR3 DNA reads as TGTGCCAGCAGCGTATGGGCGGGAGGATCCACAGATACGCAGTATTTT. As protein: CASSVWAGGSTDTQYF.

This chain uses TRBV5-1 with TRBJ2-5; the D gene is possibly TRBD2 (5 bases). V was clipped by 1 base and J by 4 bases, with 11 bases between them. Germline assignment: CDR1 SGHRS and CDR2 YFSETQ. This CDR3 is built from 14 residues. In DNA, the CDR3 is TGCGCCAGCAGCTTGTTGGAGGCGCGAGAGACCCAGTACTTC. Protein: CASSLLEARETQYF.

In the case of this clone: One junction end does not reproduce the germline sequence, and a read error may be involved. The chain uses TRBV18 and TRBJ1-1, with D unresolved. CDR1 KGHSH and CDR2 LQKENI come from the germline V gene. The CDR3 consists of 15 residues. The CDR3 bases are TGTGCCAGCTCGCCACACGTCCGTGCGGACACTGAAGCTTTCTTT. As protein: CASSPHVRADTEAFF.

In its sample, this clone was seen a few times. The chain has TRBV6-5 and TRBJ1-1; 7 nucleotides line up with TRBD1. From germline, CDR1 is MNHEY and CDR2 SVGAGI. Trimming cost V 6 bases and J 6 bases; bases outside gene matches: 7. The CDR3 consists of 13 residues. The CDR3 nucleotides are TGTGCCAGCAGACAGGGGATGATGGCTGAAGCTTTCTTT. It yields the protein CASRQGMMAEAFF.

CDR3 sequence (DNA): TGTGCCAGCAGTGTCTTGGGAATTCAGCCCCAGCATTTT. Its translation is CASSVLGIQPQHF. This chain joins TRBV2 and TRBJ1-5; D ambiguous. Between the trimmed V and J ends, which lost 4 bases and 6 bases, there was a span of 10 bases. The CDR3 is 13 residues long. Germline CDR1 SNHLY, CDR2 FYNNEI.

The J gene is TRBJ2-1, the V gene TRBV6-5; D is tentatively TRBD1 or TRBD2 (5 bases each). Per the germline V gene, CDR1 is MNHEY and CDR2 is SVGAGI. V was cut by 6 bases and J by 4 bases, with 16 bases left in between. This CDR3 contains 15 residues. The CDR3 bases are TGTGCCAGCAGCCGGGACCTCAGATCTTACAATGAGCAGTTCTTC. Amino acids: CASSRDLRSYNEQFF.

A few counts support this clone. The V and J genes are TRBV10-3 and TRBJ1-2; 12 nucleotides match TRBD1. Germline loops: CDR1 ENHRY, CDR2 SYGVKD. V was pared by 9 bases and J by 7 bases, with 6 bases of the junction left unmatched. CDR3 size: 13 residues. The CDR3 is CAISGTGGSGYTF. The CDR3 bases are TGTGCCATTTCCGGGACAGGGGGCTCTGGCTACACCTTC.

This CDR3 is CASTSKVDTEAFF. The CDR3 nucleotides are TGTGCCAGCACCTCGAAGGTGGACACTGAAGCTTTCTTT. The genes are TRBV5-4 and TRBJ1-1; no clear D gene. This CDR3 comprises 13 residues. The V gene's germline CDR1 is SGHNT and CDR2 YYREEE (reference sequence). Trimming stripped 6 bases from V and 3 bases from J, with 12 bases between.

This clone was detected only a few times. This chain links TRBV28 with TRBJ2-7; 7 bases fit TRBD2. The CDR3 sequence is 16 residues long. Trimming cost V 5 bases and J 0 bases; bases outside gene matches: 10. The germline CDR1 and CDR2 sequences are MDHEN and SYDVKM. Here the CDR3 reads CASSALFREDSYEQYF. DNA of the CDR3: TGTGCCAGCAGTGCCCTTTTTCGGGAGGACTCCTACGAGCAGTACTTC.

This clone was seen a few times. The chain is built from TRBV5-4 and TRBJ2-5; D unresolved. The CDR3 covers 14 residues. CDR1 and CDR2 (germline): SGHNT, YYREEE (reference sequence). Trimming stripped 0 bases from V and 6 bases from J, with 12 bases between. CDR3: CASSLDSGFKTQYF. The CDR3 DNA reads as TGTGCCAGCAGCTTGGATTCAGGATTCAAGACCCAGTACTTC.

This clone was picked up a small number of times. This chain joins TRBV7-8 and TRBJ2-5; D gene ambiguous. Germline V gene lookup returns CDR1 SGHVS and CDR2 FQNEAQ. The V gene lost 2 bases and the J gene lost 5 bases, with 12 bases spanning the gap. The CDR3 sequence is 14 residues long. Here the CDR3 reads CASSLNSVGETQYF. The CDR3 DNA reads TGTGCCAGCAGCTTAAATTCGGTGGGGGAGACCCAGTACTTC. Filled out from reference TRBV7-8 and TRBJ2-5, the complete variable domain reads GAGVSQSPRYKVAKRGQDVALRCDPISGHVSLFWYQQALGQGPEFLTYFQNEAQLDKSGLPSDRFFAERPEGSVSTLKIQRTQQEDSAVYLCASSLNSVGETQYFGPGTRLLVL.